This T cell receptor beta chain is from a study of T cell repertoires in cytomegalovirus infection. Study in general: Both CMV infection and a matching HLA type were indicated by public TCR beta signatures. Study-level results: Predominance within the ex vivo response was attributable to HLA-C-restricted CMV-specific TCR beta clonotypes. Adding up the frequency of public TCR beta families identified people who carried CMV plus the relevant HLA.

This clonotype appeared many times. The target antigen is unknown. TCRdb used MiXCR to reprocess the reads, holding one entry per CDR3 protein. The data hold around 260,000 distinct CDR3 sequences, with roughly 26% observed a single time. Trimming shortened V by 2 bases and J by 7 bases, and 12 bases separated the two germline ends. The CDR3 has 14 residues. Germline V gene sequence: CDR1 SGHTA, CDR2 FQGNSA. Sequencing was carried out using PBMCs. The sequence was obtained from a human donor in good health (CMV status not recorded). Some clones in this sample may be carry-over from other donors' samples. The V call is TRBV7-2, the J call TRBJ2-1; a weak D match, TRBD2 (6 bases). CDR3 sequence reads: CASSLYGGMNEQFF. CDR3 DNA sequence: TGTGCCAGCAGCTTATATGGGGGGATGAATGAGCAGTTCTTC.